This TCR beta chain was sequenced for a study of Tregs in tolerant kidney transplant recipients. Overall study context: The nonmyeloablative bone marrow transplants came from related graft donors, with transient mixed chimerism. Notes on the study in general: Some patients' samples used different primers over time, so nucleotide sequences weren't comparable.

Trimming took 3 bases from V and 0 from J, leaving 6 bases between them. The CDR3 extends over 13 amino acids. Per the germline V gene, CDR1 is KGHSH and CDR2 is LQKENI. A remark on this clone: Its antigen remains unidentified.

Only in-frame clones appear in the TCRdb table, and some are missing; sequencing was by immunoSEQ multiplex PCR. The sample lists approximately 93,000 clones, approximately 94% seen once, with 0.35% to 0.55% in the top ten. The chain has TRBV18 and TRBJ2-7; no clear D gene. This TCR came from a human donor who received a combined kidney and bone marrow transplant. Material: CD4+ T cells from blood, obtained before the transplant. Here the CDR3 reads CASSPRSSYEQYF. CDR3 nucleotide sequence: TGTGCCAGCTCACCGAGGAGCTCCTACGAGCAGTACTTC.